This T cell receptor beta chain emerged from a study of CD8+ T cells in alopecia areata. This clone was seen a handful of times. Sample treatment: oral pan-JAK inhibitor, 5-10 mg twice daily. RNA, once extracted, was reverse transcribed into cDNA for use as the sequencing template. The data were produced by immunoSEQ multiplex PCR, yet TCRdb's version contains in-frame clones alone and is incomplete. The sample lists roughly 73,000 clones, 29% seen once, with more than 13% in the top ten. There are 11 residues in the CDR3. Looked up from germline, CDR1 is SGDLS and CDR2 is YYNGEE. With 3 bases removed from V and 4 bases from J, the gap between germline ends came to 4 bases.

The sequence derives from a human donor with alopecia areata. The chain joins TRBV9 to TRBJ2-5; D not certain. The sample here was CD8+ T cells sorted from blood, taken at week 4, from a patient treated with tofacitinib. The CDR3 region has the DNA TGTGCCAGCAGCGGTCCAGAGACCCAGTACTTC. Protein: CASSGPETQYF.